This T cell receptor beta chain emerged from a study of T cells after yellow fever vaccination. Regarding the study as a whole: A limited proportion of clonotypes was detected within both the CD4 and CD8 compartments.

A remark on this clonotype: Its specificity is unknown.

Template-switching 5'RACE yielded the TCR cDNA; a universal primer site and UMIs were added in the process. TCRdb reprocessed the 5' RACE reads with MiXCR, giving one entry per CDR3 protein. This repertoire shows approximately 450,000 distinct CDR3 sequences, about 17% found once; its top ten account for 15% to 20%. Source: PBMCs, taken before the yellow fever booster vaccination. The receptor's source is a man aged 18 to 30 who received the YFV17D yellow fever vaccine.

DNA for the CDR3: TGCGCCAGCAGCTTCGGTCCCGCGGATACGCAGTATTTT. It translates to CASSFGPADTQYF. The J gene is TRBJ2-3, the V gene TRBV5-1; D remains ambiguous. The CDR3 consists of 13 residues. Germline V CDR1 and CDR2: SGHRS, YFSETQ. Trimming left V 2 bases short and J 6 bases short, with 10 bases between.